One and the same sample provided the 18 T cell receptor beta chains below, sequenced in a study of blood T cell repertoires in COVID-19. Sequencing was performed with immunoSEQ multiplex PCR; in TCRdb, only in-frame clones are kept and a portion is missing. The sample lists approximately 470,000 clones; roughly nine tenths were seen once. The sequenced sample was PBMCs or T cells enriched from blood (not recorded which). Receptors originate from a woman aged 18-29 years who had recovered from COVID-19.

This chain joins TRBV11-2 and TRBJ2-7; TRBD2 matches at 9 bases. Per germline, CDR1 SGHAT and CDR2 FQNNGV. J was trimmed by 1 base and V by 1 base; bases with no gene match: 5. CDR3 length: 16 amino acids. The CDR3 DNA is TGTGCCAGCAGCTTAGGAGCGGGGGGCGCATCCTACGAGCAGTACTTC. This encodes CASSLGAGGASYEQYF.

With regard to this clone: The same CDR3 arises from other DNA sequences in this sample as well. The chain employs TRBV5-1 and TRBJ2-7; TRBD1 is a possible D gene (6 bases). The V and J ends lost 2 bases and 6 bases respectively, with 12 bases between them. CDR3 length equals 13 residues. The V gene's germline CDR1 is SGHRS and CDR2 YFSETQ. The CDR3 sequence: CASSLGGEGEQYF. CDR3 bases: TGCGCCAGCAGCTTAGGGGGAGAAGGCGAGCAGTACTTC.

This clone was found once. The chain is built from TRBV18 and TRBJ1-1, with 8 bases aligning to TRBD1. CDR1 is KGHSH and CDR2 is LQKENI in the germline V gene. The CDR3 contains 15 residues. V gave up 6 bases and J gave up 3 bases; unmatched junction bases: 9. The CDR3 sequence is CASSQGAIPDTEAFF. The CDR3 nucleotides are TGTGCCAGCTCCCAGGGGGCGATTCCCGACACTGAAGCTTTCTTT. The full variable domain, in which reference TRBV18 and TRBJ1-1 provide the parts outside the CDR3, is NAGVMQNPRHLVRRRGQEARLRCSPMKGHSHVYWYRQLPEEGLKFMVYLQKENIIDESGMPKERFSAEFPKEGPSILRIQQVVRGDSAAYFCASSQGAIPDTEAFFGQGTRLTVV.

This chain connects TRBV5-1 to TRBJ1-6; TRBD1 aligns across 7 bases. Trimming at V came to 9 bases and at J to 10 bases, leaving 13 bases not matched to a gene. Germline lookup yields CDR1 SGHRS and CDR2 YFSETQ. The CDR3 spans 14 residues. The CDR3 sequence is CATSSGTDGSPLHF. The CDR3 bases are TGCGCCACCTCATCCGGGACAGACGGCTCACCCCTCCACTTT. Full variable domain (missing parts from reference TRBV5-1 and TRBJ1-6): KAGVTQTPRYLIKTRGQQVTLSCSPISGHRSVSWYQQTPGQGLQFLFEYFSETQRNKGNFPGRFSGRQFSNSRSEMNVSTLELGDSALYLCATSSGTDGSPLHFGNGTRLTVT.

The genes are TRBV6-5 and TRBJ1-1, with TRBD1 matching over 8 bases. Trimming at V came to 5 bases and at J to 4 bases, leaving 9 bases not matched to a gene. The CDR3 is made up of 15 amino acids. Germline loops: CDR1 MNHEY, CDR2 SVGAGI. The CDR3 nucleotides read TGTGCCAGCAGTCCGGACAGGGAAGGGGGCACTGAAGCTTTCTTT. Translation gives CASSPDREGGTEAFF.

In nucleotides, the CDR3 is TGCAGCGTTGTACCTGGGAGGGGAGATCAGCCCCAGCATTTT. Amino acid sequence: CSVVPGRGDQPQHF. The chain uses TRBV29-1 and TRBJ1-5, with TRBD1 as a possible D gene (5 bases). V lost 4 bases and J 5 bases, leaving 15 bases between the germline ends. The CDR3 loop spans 14 amino acids. Germline V lookup: CDR1 SQVTM, CDR2 ANQGSEA.

The V call is TRBV24-1, the J call TRBJ1-2, with TRBD1 as a possible D gene (5 bases). Germline-derived CDR1 and CDR2 are KGHDR and SFDVKD. This CDR3 comprises 15 residues. Trimming removed 2 bases from V and 8 bases from J, with 17 bases in between. CDR3 sequence reads: CATSDWVREVEGYTF. CDR3 bases: TGTGCCACCAGTGATTGGGTCAGGGAGGTTGAAGGCTACACCTTC.

The chain joins TRBV5-1 to TRBJ1-6; D is possibly TRBD1 (5 bases). Between the trimmed V and J ends, which lost 6 bases and 9 bases, there was a span of 19 bases. The CDR3 totals 15 residues. Germline CDR1 SGHRS, CDR2 YFSETQ. The CDR3 nucleotides read TGCGCCAGCATCAAACCGGGACTTAGGACTTCACCCCTCCACTTT. This sequence encodes CASIKPGLRTSPLHF.

This rearrangement joins TRBV6-5 to TRBJ1-1; no clear D. Trimming removed 8 bases from V and 7 bases from J, with 14 bases in between. Germline V gives CDR1 MNHEY, CDR2 SVGAGI. There are 12 residues in the CDR3. The CDR3 bases are TGTGCCAGCGGGTGGGCCCAACGTGAAGCTTTCTTT. It encodes CASGWAQREAFF.

In this sample, this clone turned up a few times. The rearrangement links TRBV10-3 to TRBJ1-5; 11 bases align to TRBD1. The CDR3 runs 13 residues. Germline V gives CDR1 ENHRY, CDR2 SYGVKD. J lost 7 bases, V lost 4 bases, and 0 bases had no gene match. CDR3 DNA sequence: TGTGCCATCAGTGGGGACAGGGGGCAGCCCCAGCATTTT. Its translation is CAISGDRGQPQHF.

The V and J genes are TRBV30 and TRBJ1-6; D remains unclear. V was clipped by 4 bases and J by 0 bases, with 10 bases between them. This CDR3 has 15 residues. Germline values: CDR1 GTSNPN, CDR2 SVGIG (reference sequence). The CDR3, as DNA: TGTGCCTGGAATACGCTAGGCTCCTATAATTCACCCCTCCACTTT. Its translation is CAWNTLGSYNSPLHF.

The J gene is TRBJ2-5, the V gene TRBV7-9, with 7 nucleotides matching TRBD1. From germline, CDR1 is SEHNR and CDR2 FQNEAQ (reference sequence). V lost 5 bases, J lost 2 bases, and 14 bases stayed unmatched. The CDR3 runs 17 residues. CDR3 region: CASSLARRQGAQETQYF. In nucleotides, the CDR3 is TGTGCCAGCAGCCTTGCAAGGCGACAGGGAGCTCAAGAGACCCAGTACTTC.

The chain combines TRBV7-2 with TRBJ1-3; D possibly corresponds to TRBD1 (5 bases). The V gene lost 5 bases and the J gene lost 0 bases, with 11 bases spanning the gap. CDR1 is SGHTA and CDR2 is FQGNSA in the germline V gene. The CDR3 runs to 15 residues. CDR3 coding DNA: TGTGCCAGCAGCCTACGAGACAGCTCTGGAAACACCATATATTTT. Protein: CASSLRDSSGNTIYF.

The chain is built from TRBV19 and TRBJ1-2; TRBD1 matches at 7 bases. Losses at the gene ends were 5 bases for V and 4 bases for J; bases not matched to a gene: 4. There are 13 residues in the CDR3. The germline V gene encodes CDR1 LNHDA and CDR2 SQIVND (reference sequence). CDR3 protein: CASSSGTAYGYTF. In DNA, the CDR3 is TGTGCCAGTAGTTCCGGGACAGCCTATGGCTACACCTTC.

The rearrangement joins TRBV27 to TRBJ2-4; TRBD2 matches at 11 bases. CDR3 length: 16 amino acids. CDR1 and CDR2 (germline): MNHEY, SMNVEV (reference sequence). Trimming took 2 bases from V and 8 from J; bases not matched to a gene: 8. The CDR3 nucleotides read TGTGCCAGCAGTTTACTTAGCGGGGGGGCCTCGGACATTCAGTACTTC. Translating gives CASSLLSGGASDIQYF.

The chain recombines TRBV5-1 with TRBJ2-1; TRBD2 is a possible D gene (5 bases). Trimming removed 4 bases from V and 2 bases from J, with 13 bases in between. CDR1 SGHRS and CDR2 YFSETQ come from the germline V gene. CDR3 length equals 15 residues. CDR3 nucleotide sequence: TGCGCCAGCAGCCCGCTAGCCGGCCCCTACAATGAGCAGTTCTTC. Its translation is CASSPLAGPYNEQFF.

The chain joins TRBV7-6 to TRBJ1-1, with TRBD1 as a possible D gene (6 bases). V lost 1 base, J lost 2 bases, and 11 bases lay in between. CDR3 size: 15 residues. From germline, CDR1 is SGHVS and CDR2 FNYEAQ. The CDR3 bases are TGTGCCAGCAGCTTAGATGGGGGCGGCAACACTGAAGCTTTCTTT. Translation: CASSLDGGGNTEAFF.

V is TRBV6-6 and J is TRBJ2-5, with 9 nucleotides matching TRBD1. This CDR3 comprises 14 residues. In germline, CDR1 is MNHNY, CDR2 SVGAGI (reference sequence). V lost 11 bases and J lost 1; bases outside the gene matches: 8. CDR3: CAGGQGPIQETQYF. CDR3 nucleotide sequence: TGTGCCGGAGGACAGGGGCCGATCCAAGAGACCCAGTACTTC.